This is a list of T cell receptor beta chains from one sample in a study of cytomegalovirus exposure and HLA in healthy donors. Profiling relied on immunoSEQ multiplex PCR, and the TCRdb table lists in-frame clones only, not all of them. This sample's clone table lists 150,000 to 200,000 clones. Sequencing was carried out using PBMCs. The receptors stem from a woman younger than 35 in good health and CMV-seropositive. The CDR3 runs from the conserved cysteine through the conserved F or W. The D gene is left open where the match is weak.

j_call v_call d_call cdr3_aa cdr3_nt
TRBJ1-2 TRBV19 TRBD1 CASSRTGGGLEGYTF TGTGCCAGTAGTAGGACAGGGGGGGGCCTCGAGGGCTACACCTTC
TRBJ1-2 TRBV7-2 TRBD1 CASSRDSLNYGYTF TGTGCCAGCAGCAGGGACAGCCTTAACTATGGCTACACCTTC
TRBJ1-2 TRBV27 - CASSFRENYGYTF TGTGCCAGCAGCTTTCGGGAGAACTATGGCTACACCTTC
TRBJ2-2 TRBV5-1 - CASSVAGHNTGELFF TGCGCCAGCAGCGTCGCCGGACATAACACCGGGGAGCTGTTTTTT
TRBJ2-5 TRBV7-3 TRBD2 CASSRGGEETQYF TGTGCCAGCAGCCGCGGGGGGGAAGAGACCCAGTACTTC
TRBJ1-1 TRBV2 - CASFRGRDTEAFF TGTGCCAGCTTCAGGGGCCGGGACACTGAAGCTTTCTTT
TRBJ1-5 TRBV6-5 - CASSYSRQSHQPQHF TGTGCCAGCAGTTACTCGAGACAGTCCCATCAGCCCCAGCATTTT
TRBJ2-7 TRBV6-5 TRBD1 CASRLGQGINYEQYF TGTGCCAGCAGACTTGGACAGGGTATTAACTACGAGCAGTACTTC
TRBJ1-2 TRBV6-1 TRBD1 CASARDRHGYTF TGTGCCAGTGCTCGGGACAGGCACGGCTACACCTTC
TRBJ2-3 TRBV30 - CAWSNQGTAQYF TGTGCCTGGAGCAATCAGGGTACTGCGCAGTATTTT
TRBJ1-2 TRBV6-5 - CASRREKGGSYGYTF TGTGCCAGCAGAAGGGAAAAGGGAGGGAGCTATGGCTACACCTTC
TRBJ2-7 TRBV7-6 TRBD1 CASSLGQFSYEQYF TGTGCCAGCAGCCTGGGACAGTTCTCCTACGAGCAGTACTTC
TRBJ2-1 TRBV5-1 TRBD2 CASSLPSGRKDNEQFF TGCGCCAGCAGCTTACCAAGCGGGAGAAAAGACAATGAGCAGTTCTTC
TRBJ2-3 TRBV5-1 - CASSLAAAGTDTQYF TGCGCCAGCAGCTTGGCGGCGGCTGGCACAGATACGCAGTATTTT
TRBJ2-1 TRBV4-1 - CASSQFSQGRFNEQFF TGCGCCAGCAGCCAGTTTTCACAGGGACGATTCAATGAGCAGTTCTTC
TRBJ2-5 TRBV4-1 - CASSPILGETQYF TGCGCCAGCAGCCCTATACTAGGAGAGACCCAGTACTTC
TRBJ2-1 TRBV10-2 TRBD1 CASSESYRGPGNEQFF TGCGCCAGCAGTGAGTCCTACAGGGGGCCGGGCAATGAGCAGTTCTTC
TRBJ2-5 TRBV7-8 TRBD2 CASSVGLAGWKTQYF TGTGCCAGCAGCGTGGGACTAGCGGGATGGAAGACCCAGTACTTC
TRBJ1-5 TRBV7-2 - CASSLSNQPQHF TGTGCCAGCAGCCTTAGCAATCAGCCCCAGCATTTT
TRBJ2-1 TRBV6-6 TRBD2 CASISGGTSGGNEQFF TGTGCCAGCATCTCCGGCGGGACTAGCGGGGGCAATGAGCAGTTCTTC
TRBJ1-1 TRBV27 - CASSLYPGTEAFF TGTGCCAGCAGTTTATACCCGGGCACTGAAGCTTTCTTT
TRBJ2-7 TRBV6-5 - CASRRPGRGSYEQYF TGTGCCAGCAGACGACCAGGGCGCGGTTCCTACGAGCAGTACTTC
TRBJ2-5 TRBV12-5 TRBD2 CASGLMGLGAGGPGEETQYF TGTGCTAGTGGTTTGATGGGGCTAGGAGCGGGAGGGCCGGGTGAAGAGACCCAGTACTTC
TRBJ1-2 TRBV20-1 - CSAPVEGGYTF TGCAGTGCCCCGGTGGAGGGAGGCTACACCTTC
TRBJ1-1 TRBV2 - CASSVQGLNTEAFF TGTGCCAGCAGTGTCCAGGGCCTGAACACTGAAGCTTTCTTT
TRBJ2-4 TRBV5-1 - CASSLPSAASLRAENIQYF TGCGCCAGCAGCTTGCCCTCAGCGGCTAGTCTACGAGCTGAAAACATTCAGTACTTC
TRBJ2-7 TRBV5-1 TRBD1 CASSPDNRGYEQYF TGCGCCAGCAGTCCGGACAACAGGGGGTACGAGCAGTACTTC
TRBJ1-6 TRBV10-3 - CAISSSGARDSPLHF -
TRBJ1-4 TRBV7-9 TRBD1 CASRRTGMEKLFF TGTGCCAGCAGGAGGACAGGGATGGAAAAACTGTTTTTT
TRBJ1-6 TRBV19 - CASSSLTGFSYNSPLHF TGTGCCAGTAGTAGTCTAACAGGCTTTTCCTATAATTCACCCCTCCACTTT
TRBJ1-5 TRBV12-1 - CASSPLWRVNQPQHF TGTGCCAGCAGCCCTTTGTGGCGGGTCAATCAGCCCCAGCATTTT
TRBJ2-3 TRBV7-2 TRBD2 CASSPPGLGQYF TGTGCCAGCAGCCCCCCGGGACTAGGCCAGTATTTT
TRBJ2-7 TRBV10-3 TRBD1 CAIGGTGVNEQYF TGTGCCATCGGAGGGACAGGGGTAAACGAGCAGTACTTC
TRBJ1-1 TRBV5-1 - CASSPRQADANTEAFF TGCGCCAGCAGCCCCCGACAGGCGGATGCGAACACTGAGGCTTTCTTT
TRBJ1-1 TRBV29-1 - CSVESQYDTEAFF TGCAGCGTTGAATCACAGTATGACACTGAAGCTTTCTTT
TRBJ2-3 TRBV7-2 TRBD2 CASSLARLAGGHADTQYF TGTGCCAGCAGCTTAGCGCGGCTAGCGGGGGGGCATGCAGATACGCAGTATTTT
TRBJ2-3 TRBV18 - CASSPKDRGTQYF TGTGCCAGCTCACCTAAGGACAGAGGGACGCAGTATTTT
TRBJ1-5 TRBV19 - CASSTTAYSNQPQHF TGTGCCAGTAGTACAACAGCTTATAGCAATCAGCCCCAGCATTTT
TRBJ1-1 TRBV5-1 TRBD1 CASSLDPGGLEAFF TGCGCCAGCAGCTTGGATCCAGGGGGTCTTGAAGCTTTCTTT
TRBJ1-5 TRBV5-8 TRBD1 CASRYGTGDNQPQHF TGTGCCAGCAGGTACGGGACAGGGGACAATCAGCCCCAGCATTTT
TRBJ1-4 TRBV7-9 - CASSSMGGREKLFF TGTGCCAGCAGCTCCATGGGGGGTAGGGAAAAACTGTTTTTT
TRBJ1-1 TRBV10-3 - CAISGGSGVGTEAFF TGTGCCATCAGCGGGGGGTCAGGGGTTGGCACTGAAGCTTTCTTT
TRBJ1-2 TRBV6-1 - CASSEGSGYGYTF TGTGCCAGCAGTGAGGGCTCGGGGTATGGCTACACCTTC
TRBJ1-4 TRBV19 TRBD1 CASSIRGQGSFNEKLFF TGTGCCAGTAGTATACGGGGACAGGGCTCTTTTAATGAAAAACTGTTTTTT
TRBJ1-1 TRBV30 TRBD1 CAWSVTGGYGTEAFF TGTGCCTGGAGTGTGACAGGGGGCTATGGGACTGAAGCTTTCTTT
TRBJ1-3 TRBV28 - CASSLRGFGNTIYF TGTGCCAGCAGTTTACGGGGGTTCGGAAACACCATATATTTT
TRBJ2-3 TRBV14 TRBD2 CASSQETGLAADTQYF TGTGCCAGCAGCCAAGAGACGGGACTAGCAGCAGATACGCAGTATTTT
TRBJ1-1 TRBV19 TRBD1 CASSTSTGVNTEAFF TGTGCCAGTAGTACTTCGACAGGGGTGAACACTGAAGCTTTCTTT
TRBJ2-5 TRBV5-1 - CASSFLTSQETQYF TGCGCCAGCAGCTTTCTTACTTCACAAGAGACCCAGTACTTC
TRBJ2-7 TRBV7-9 TRBD1 CASSLGGQGSYEQYF TGTGCCAGCAGCTTAGGGGGACAGGGTTCCTACGAGCAGTACTTC
TRBJ2-1 TRBV2 TRBD2 CASAFGGSGNEQFF TGTGCCAGCGCTTTTGGCGGGAGTGGCAATGAGCAGTTCTTC
TRBJ1-2 TRBV6-5 - CASRNLQGWSGYTF TGTGCCAGCAGGAACCTACAGGGTTGGAGTGGCTACACCTTC
TRBJ1-2 TRBV27 TRBD1 CASSLHGTVSYGYTF TGTGCCAGCAGTCTCCATGGGACAGTCTCCTATGGCTACACCTTC
TRBJ2-1 TRBV4-3 TRBD1 CASSQTGTGAGNEQFF TGCGCCAGCAGCCAAACCGGGACAGGGGCGGGGAATGAGCAGTTCTTC
TRBJ1-2 TRBV30 - CAWGYRALSGGYTF TGTGCCTGGGGATACAGGGCGTTGAGTGGCGGCTACACCTTC
TRBJ2-5 TRBV14 - CASSQDSGRRETQYF TGTGCCAGCAGCCAAGATTCCGGGAGACGGGAGACCCAGTACTTC
TRBJ1-6 TRBV19 - CASSTGFGNSPLHF TGTGCCAGTAGCACAGGGTTCGGAAATTCACCCCTCCACTTT
TRBJ2-5 TRBV5-1 TRBD2 CASSFGGGEETQYF TGCGCCAGCAGCTTTGGCGGGGGGGAAGAGACCCAGTACTTC